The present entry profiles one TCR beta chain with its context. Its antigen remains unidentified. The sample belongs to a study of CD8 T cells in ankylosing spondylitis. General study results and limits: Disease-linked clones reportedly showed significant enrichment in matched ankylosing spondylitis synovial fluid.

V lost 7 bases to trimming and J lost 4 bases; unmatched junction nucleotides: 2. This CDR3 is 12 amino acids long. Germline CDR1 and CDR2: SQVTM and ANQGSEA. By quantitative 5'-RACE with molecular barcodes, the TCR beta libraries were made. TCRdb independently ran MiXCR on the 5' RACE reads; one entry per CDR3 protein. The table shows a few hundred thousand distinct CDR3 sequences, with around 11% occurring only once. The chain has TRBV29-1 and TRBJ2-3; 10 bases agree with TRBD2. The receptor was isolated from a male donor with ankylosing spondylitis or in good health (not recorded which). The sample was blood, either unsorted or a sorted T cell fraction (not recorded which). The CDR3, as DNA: TGCAGCGCAACTAGCGGGGCAGATACGCAGTATTTT. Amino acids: CSATSGADTQYF.